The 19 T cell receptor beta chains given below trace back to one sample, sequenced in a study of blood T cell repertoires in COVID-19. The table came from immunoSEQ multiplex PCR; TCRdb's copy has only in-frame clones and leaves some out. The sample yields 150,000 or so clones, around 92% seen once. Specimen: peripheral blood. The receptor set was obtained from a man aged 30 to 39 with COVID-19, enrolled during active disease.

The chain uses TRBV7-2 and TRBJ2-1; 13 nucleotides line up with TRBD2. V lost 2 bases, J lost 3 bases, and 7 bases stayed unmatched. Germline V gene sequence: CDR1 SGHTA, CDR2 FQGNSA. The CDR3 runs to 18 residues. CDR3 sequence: CASSLPTGLAGFYNEQFF. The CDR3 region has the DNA TGTGCCAGCAGCTTACCGACGGGACTAGCGGGGTTCTACAATGAGCAGTTCTTC.

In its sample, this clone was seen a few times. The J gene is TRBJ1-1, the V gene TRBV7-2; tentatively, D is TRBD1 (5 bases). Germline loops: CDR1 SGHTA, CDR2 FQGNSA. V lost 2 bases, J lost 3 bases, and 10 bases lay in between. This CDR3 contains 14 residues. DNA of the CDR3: TGTGCCAGCAGCTTAAGCAGGGCAGACACTGAAGCTTTCTTT. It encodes CASSLSRADTEAFF.

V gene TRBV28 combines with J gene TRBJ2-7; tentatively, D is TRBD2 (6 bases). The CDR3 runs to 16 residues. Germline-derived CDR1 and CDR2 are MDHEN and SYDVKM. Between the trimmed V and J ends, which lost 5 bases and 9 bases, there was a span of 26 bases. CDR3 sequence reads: CASSPMGGRGAGGQYF. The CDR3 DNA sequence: TGTGCCAGCAGTCCTATGGGGGGTAGGGGCGCGGGTGGGCAGTACTTC.

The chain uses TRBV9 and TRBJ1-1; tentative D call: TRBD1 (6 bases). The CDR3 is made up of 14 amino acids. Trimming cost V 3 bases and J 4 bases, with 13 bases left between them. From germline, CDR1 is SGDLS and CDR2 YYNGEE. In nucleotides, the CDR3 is TGTGCCAGCAGCGCCTACAGGGAGGGCACTGAAGCTTTCTTT. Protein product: CASSAYREGTEAFF.

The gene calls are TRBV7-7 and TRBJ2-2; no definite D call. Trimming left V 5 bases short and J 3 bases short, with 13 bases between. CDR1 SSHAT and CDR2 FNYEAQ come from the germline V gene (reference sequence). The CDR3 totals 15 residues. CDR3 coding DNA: TGTGCCAGCAGCCATGGCCGGGTTGACACCGGGGAGCTGTTTTTT. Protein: CASSHGRVDTGELFF.

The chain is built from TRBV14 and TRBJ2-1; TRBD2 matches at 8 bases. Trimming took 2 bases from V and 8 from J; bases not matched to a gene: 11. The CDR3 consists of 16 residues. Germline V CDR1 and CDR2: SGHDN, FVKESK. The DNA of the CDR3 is TGTGCCAGCAGCCAACTAGTCGGGAGGGCAAGGGATGAGCAGTTCTTC. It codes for CASSQLVGRARDEQFF. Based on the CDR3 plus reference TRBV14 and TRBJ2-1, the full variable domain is EAGVTQFPSHSVIEKGQTVTLRCDPISGHDNLYWYRRVMGKEIKFLLHFVKESKQDESGMPNNRFLAERTGGTYSTLKVQPAELEDSGVYFCASSQLVGRARDEQFFGPGTRLTVL.

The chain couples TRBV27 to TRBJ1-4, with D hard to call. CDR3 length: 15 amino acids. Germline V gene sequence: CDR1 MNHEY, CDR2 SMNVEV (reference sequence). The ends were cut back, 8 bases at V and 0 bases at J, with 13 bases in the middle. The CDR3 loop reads CASRRVVATNEKLFF. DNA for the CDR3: TGTGCCAGCCGGCGGGTGGTCGCAACTAATGAAAAACTGTTTTTT.

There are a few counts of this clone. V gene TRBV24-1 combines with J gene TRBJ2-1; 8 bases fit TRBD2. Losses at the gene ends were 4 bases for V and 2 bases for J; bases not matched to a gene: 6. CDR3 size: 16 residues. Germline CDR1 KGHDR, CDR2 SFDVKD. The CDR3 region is CATSDPSGQPYNEQFF. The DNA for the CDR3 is TGTGCCACCAGTGACCCTAGCGGGCAACCCTACAATGAGCAGTTCTTC.

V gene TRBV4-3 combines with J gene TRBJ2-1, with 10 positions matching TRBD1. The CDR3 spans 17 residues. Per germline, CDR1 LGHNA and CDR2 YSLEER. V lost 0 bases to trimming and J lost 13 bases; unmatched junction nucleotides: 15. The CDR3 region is CASSQDVTGGSRSGQFF. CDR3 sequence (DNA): TGCGCCAGCAGCCAAGATGTGACAGGGGGCTCGAGGAGCGGTCAGTTCTTC.

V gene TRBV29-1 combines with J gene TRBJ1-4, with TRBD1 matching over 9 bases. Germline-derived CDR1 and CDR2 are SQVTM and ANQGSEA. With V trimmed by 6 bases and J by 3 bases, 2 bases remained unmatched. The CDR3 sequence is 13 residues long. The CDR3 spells CSVGTGSNEKLFF. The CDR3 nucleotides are TGCAGCGTGGGGACAGGGTCTAATGAAAAACTGTTTTTT.

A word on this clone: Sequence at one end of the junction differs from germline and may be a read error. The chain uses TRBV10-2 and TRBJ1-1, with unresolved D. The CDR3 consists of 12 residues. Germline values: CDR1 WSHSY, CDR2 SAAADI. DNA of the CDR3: TGCGCCAGCCGTGATATGAACACTGAAGCTTTCTTT. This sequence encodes CASRDMNTEAFF.

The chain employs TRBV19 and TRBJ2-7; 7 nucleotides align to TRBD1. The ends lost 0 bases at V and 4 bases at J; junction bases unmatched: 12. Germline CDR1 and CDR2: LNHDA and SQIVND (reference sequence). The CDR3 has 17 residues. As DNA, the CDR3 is TGTGCCAGTAGTATAGATTCCCCGAGTGGGACAGCTTACGAGCAGTACTTC. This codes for CASSIDSPSGTAYEQYF.

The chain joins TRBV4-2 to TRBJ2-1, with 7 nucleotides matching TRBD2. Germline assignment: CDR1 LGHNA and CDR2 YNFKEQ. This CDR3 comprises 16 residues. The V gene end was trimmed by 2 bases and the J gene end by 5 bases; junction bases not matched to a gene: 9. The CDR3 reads CASSQLTSQPDNEQFF. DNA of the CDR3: TGTGCCAGCAGCCAACTGACTAGCCAACCCGACAATGAGCAGTTCTTC.

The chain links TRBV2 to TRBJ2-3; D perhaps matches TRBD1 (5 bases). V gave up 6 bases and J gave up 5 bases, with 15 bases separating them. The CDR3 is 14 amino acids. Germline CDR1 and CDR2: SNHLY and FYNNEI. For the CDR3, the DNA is TGTGCCAGCAGCGACCGGTCCCAGGGAGATACGCAGTATTTT. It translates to CASSDRSQGDTQYF.

The CDR3 coding sequence is TGTGCCAGCTCACCAGAGGTGAGTGGCTACACCTTC. It translates to CASSPEVSGYTF. The V and J genes are TRBV18 and TRBJ1-2; the D is unclear. The V end lost 2 bases, the J end lost 7 bases, and 8 bases lay between the germline ends. The CDR3 is made up of 12 amino acids. CDR1 and CDR2 from the germline V gene are KGHSH and LQKENI. Supplemented by reference TRBV18 and TRBJ1-2, the full variable domain reads NAGVMQNPRHLVRRRGQEARLRCSPMKGHSHVYWYRQLPEEGLKFMVYLQKENIIDESGMPKERFSAEFPKEGPSILRIQQVVRGDSAAYFCASSPEVSGYTFGSGTRLTVV.

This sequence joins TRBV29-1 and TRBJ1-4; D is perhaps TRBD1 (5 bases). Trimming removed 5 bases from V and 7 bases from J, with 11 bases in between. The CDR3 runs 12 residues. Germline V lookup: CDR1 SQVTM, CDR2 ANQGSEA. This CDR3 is CSVRIGGEKLFF. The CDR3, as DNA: TGCAGCGTTAGGATCGGGGGTGAAAAACTGTTTTTT.

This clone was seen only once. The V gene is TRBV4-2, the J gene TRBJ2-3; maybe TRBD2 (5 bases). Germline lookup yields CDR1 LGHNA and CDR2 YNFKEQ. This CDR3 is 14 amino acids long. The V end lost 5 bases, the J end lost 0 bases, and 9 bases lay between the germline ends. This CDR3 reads CASSVLGSTDTQYF. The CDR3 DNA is TGTGCCAGCAGCGTACTAGGTAGCACAGATACGCAGTATTTT.

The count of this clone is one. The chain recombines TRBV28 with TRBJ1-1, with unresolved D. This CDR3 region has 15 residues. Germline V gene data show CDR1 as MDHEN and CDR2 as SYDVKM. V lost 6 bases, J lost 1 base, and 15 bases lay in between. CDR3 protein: CASSSPAGGNTEAFF. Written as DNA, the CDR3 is TGTGCCAGCAGCTCCCCGGCGGGCGGGAACACTGAAGCTTTCTTT.

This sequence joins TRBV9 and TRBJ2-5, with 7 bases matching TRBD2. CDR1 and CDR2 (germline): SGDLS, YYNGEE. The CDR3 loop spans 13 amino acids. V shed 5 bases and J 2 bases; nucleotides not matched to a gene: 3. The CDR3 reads CASRPSGQETQYF. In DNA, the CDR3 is TGTGCCAGCAGGCCTAGCGGTCAAGAGACCCAGTACTTC.